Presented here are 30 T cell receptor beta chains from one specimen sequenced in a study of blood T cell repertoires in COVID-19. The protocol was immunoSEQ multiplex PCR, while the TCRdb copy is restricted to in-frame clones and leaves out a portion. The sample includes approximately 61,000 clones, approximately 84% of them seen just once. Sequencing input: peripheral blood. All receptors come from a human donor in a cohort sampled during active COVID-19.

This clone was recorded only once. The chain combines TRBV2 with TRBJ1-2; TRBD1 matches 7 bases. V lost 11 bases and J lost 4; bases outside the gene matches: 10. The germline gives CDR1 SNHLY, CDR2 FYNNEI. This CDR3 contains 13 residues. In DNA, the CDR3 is TGTGCCGGCCAGGGGGATTCGATCTATGGCTACACCTTC. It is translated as CAGQGDSIYGYTF.

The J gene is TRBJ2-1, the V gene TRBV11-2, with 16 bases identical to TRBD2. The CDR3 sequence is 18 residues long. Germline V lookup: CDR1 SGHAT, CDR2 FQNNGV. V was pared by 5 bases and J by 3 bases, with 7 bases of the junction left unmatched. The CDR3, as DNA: TGTGCCAGCAGCCAGCCGGGACTAGCGGGAGGGCTCTACAATGAGCAGTTCTTC. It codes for CASSQPGLAGGLYNEQFF.

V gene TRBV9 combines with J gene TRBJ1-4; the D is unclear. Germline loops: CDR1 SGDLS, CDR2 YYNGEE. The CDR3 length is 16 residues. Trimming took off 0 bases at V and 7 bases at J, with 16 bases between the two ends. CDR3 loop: CASSVESGLDGEKLFF. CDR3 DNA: TGTGCCAGCAGCGTAGAATCGGGGTTGGACGGTGAAAAACTGTTTTTT. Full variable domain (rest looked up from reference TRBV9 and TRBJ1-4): DSGVTQTPKHLITATGQRVTLRCSPRSGDLSVYWYQQSLDQGLQFLIQYYNGEERAKGNILERFSAQQFPDLHSELNLSSLELGDSALYFCASSVESGLDGEKLFFGSGTQLSVL.

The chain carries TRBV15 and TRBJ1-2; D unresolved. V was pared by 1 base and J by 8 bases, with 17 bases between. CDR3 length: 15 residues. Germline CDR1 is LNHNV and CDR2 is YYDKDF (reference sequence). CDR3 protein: CATSRGGAAMEGYTF. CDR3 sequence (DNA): TGTGCCACCAGCAGAGGCGGCGCCGCTATGGAGGGCTACACCTTC.

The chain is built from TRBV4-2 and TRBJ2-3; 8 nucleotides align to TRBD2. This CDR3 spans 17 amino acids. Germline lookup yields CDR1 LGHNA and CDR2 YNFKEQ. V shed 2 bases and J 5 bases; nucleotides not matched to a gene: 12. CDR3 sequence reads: CASSQSGGGGYEDTQYF. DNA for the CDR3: TGTGCCAGCAGCCAAAGTGGGGGCGGGGGGTATGAAGATACGCAGTATTTT.

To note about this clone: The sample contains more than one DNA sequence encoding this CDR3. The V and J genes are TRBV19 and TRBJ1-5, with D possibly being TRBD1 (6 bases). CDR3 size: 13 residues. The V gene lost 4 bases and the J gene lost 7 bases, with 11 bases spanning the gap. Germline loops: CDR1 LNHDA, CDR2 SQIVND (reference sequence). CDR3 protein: CASSTRGDQPQHF. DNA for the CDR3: TGTGCCAGTAGTACCAGGGGAGACCAGCCCCAGCATTTT.

CDR3 DNA sequence: TGCGCCAGCAGCCAAGCCGGGGGGAATCAGCCCCAGCATTTT. It encodes CASSQAGGNQPQHF. The chain employs TRBV4-1 and TRBJ1-5, with D perhaps TRBD1 (5 bases). The length of the CDR3 is 14 residues. Germline V lookup: CDR1 MGHRA, CDR2 YSYEKL. Trimming took off 1 base at V and 4 bases at J, with 8 bases between the two ends.

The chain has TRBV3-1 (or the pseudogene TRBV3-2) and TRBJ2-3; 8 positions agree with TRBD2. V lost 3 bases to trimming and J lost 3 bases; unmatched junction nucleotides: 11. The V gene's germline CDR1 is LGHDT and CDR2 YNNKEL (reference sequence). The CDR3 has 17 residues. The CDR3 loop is CASSQIAGRVGTDTQYF. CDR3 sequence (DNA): TGTGCCAGCAGCCAGATTGCCGGGAGGGTAGGGACAGATACGCAGTATTTT.

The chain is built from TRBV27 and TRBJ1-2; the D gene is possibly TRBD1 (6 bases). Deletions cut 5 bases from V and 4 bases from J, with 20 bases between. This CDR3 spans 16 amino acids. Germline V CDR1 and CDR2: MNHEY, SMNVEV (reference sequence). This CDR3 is CASSLREGVGIYGYTF. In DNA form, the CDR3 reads TGTGCCAGCAGTCTAAGGGAGGGGGTCGGGATCTATGGCTACACCTTC.

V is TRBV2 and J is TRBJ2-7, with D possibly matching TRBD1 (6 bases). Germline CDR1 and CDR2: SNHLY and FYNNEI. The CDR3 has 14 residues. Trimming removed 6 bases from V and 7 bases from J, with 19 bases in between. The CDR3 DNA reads TGTGCCAGCAGCCCAGACAGGTGGGACGGGGAGCAGTACTTC. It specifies CASSPDRWDGEQYF.

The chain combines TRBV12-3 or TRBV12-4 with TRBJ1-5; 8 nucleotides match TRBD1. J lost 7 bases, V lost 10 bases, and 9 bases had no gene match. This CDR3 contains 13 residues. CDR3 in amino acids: CATMTGVDQPQHF. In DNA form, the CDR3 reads TGTGCCACTATGACAGGGGTAGACCAGCCCCAGCATTTT.

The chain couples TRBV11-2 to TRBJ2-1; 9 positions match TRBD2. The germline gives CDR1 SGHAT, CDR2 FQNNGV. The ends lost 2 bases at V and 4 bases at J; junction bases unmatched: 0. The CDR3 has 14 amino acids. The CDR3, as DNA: TGTGCCAGCAGCTTAACTAGCGGGTACAATGAGCAGTTCTTC. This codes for CASSLTSGYNEQFF.

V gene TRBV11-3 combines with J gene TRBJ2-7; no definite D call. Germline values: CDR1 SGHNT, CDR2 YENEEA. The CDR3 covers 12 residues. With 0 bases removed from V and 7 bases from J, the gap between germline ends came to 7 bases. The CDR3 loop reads CASSLDLLEQYF. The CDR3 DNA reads TGTGCCAGCAGCTTAGATCTTCTGGAGCAGTACTTC. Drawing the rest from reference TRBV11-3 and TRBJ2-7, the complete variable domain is EAGVVQSPRYKIIEKKQPVAFWCNPISGHNTLYWYLQNLGQGPELLIRYENEEAVDDSQLPKDRFSAERLKGVDSTLKIQPAELGDSAVYLCASSLDLLEQYFGPGTRLTVT.

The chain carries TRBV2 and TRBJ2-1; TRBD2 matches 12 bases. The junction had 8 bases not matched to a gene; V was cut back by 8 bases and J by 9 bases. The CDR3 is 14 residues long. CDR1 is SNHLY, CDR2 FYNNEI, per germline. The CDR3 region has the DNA TGTGCCAGCCAGCTAGCGGGAGGGCCGGGTGAGCAGTTCTTC. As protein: CASQLAGGPGEQFF.

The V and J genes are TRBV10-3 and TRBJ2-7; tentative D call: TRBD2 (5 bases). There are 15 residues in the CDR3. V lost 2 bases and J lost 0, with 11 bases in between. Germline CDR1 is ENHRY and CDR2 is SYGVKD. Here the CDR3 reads CAISERASTSYEQYF. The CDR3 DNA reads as TGTGCCATCAGTGAGAGGGCTAGCACCTCCTACGAGCAGTACTTC.

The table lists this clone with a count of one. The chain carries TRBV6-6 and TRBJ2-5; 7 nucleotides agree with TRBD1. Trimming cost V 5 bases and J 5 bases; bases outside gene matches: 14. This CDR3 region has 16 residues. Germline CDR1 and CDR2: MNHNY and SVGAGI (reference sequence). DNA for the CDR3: TGTGCCAGCAGTCCTACGACCAACAGGGGTGTGGAGACCCAGTACTTC. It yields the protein CASSPTTNRGVETQYF.

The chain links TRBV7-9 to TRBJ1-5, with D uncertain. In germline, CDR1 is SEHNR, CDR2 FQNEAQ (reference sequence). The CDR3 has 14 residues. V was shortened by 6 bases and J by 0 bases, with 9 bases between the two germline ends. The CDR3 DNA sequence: TGTGCCAGCAGTGGTCAGAATAGCAATCAGCCCCAGCATTTT. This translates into CASSGQNSNQPQHF.

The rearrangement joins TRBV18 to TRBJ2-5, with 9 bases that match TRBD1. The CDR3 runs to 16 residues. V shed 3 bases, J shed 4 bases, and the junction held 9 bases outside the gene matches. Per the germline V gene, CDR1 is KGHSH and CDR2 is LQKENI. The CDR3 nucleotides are TGTGCCAGCTCACCTTGGGACAGGGATCCGCGAGAGACCCAGTACTTC. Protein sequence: CASSPWDRDPRETQYF. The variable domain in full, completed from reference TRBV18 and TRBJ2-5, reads NAGVMQNPRHLVRRRGQEARLRCSPMKGHSHVYWYRQLPEEGLKFMVYLQKENIIDESGMPKERFSAEFPKEGPSILRIQQVVRGDSAAYFCASSPWDRDPRETQYFGPGTRLLVL.

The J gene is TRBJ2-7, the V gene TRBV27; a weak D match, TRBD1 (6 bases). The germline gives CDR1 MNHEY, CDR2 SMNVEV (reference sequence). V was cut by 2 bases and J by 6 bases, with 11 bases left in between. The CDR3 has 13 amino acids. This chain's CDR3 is CASSLNRVGEQYF. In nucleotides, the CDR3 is TGTGCCAGCAGTTTAAACAGGGTCGGCGAGCAGTACTTC.

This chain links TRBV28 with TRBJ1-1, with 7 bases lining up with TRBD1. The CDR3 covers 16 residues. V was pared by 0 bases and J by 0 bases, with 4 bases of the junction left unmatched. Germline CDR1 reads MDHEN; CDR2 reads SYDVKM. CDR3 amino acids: CASSLWGQSLNTEAFF. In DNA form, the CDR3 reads TGTGCCAGCAGTTTATGGGGACAGTCCTTGAACACTGAAGCTTTCTTT.

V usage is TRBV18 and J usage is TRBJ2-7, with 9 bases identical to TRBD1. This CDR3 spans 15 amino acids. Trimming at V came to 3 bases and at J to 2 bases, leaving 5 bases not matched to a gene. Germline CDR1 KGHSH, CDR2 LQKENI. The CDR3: CASSPRTGEAYEQYF. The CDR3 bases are TGTGCCAGCTCACCCCGGACAGGGGAGGCCTACGAGCAGTACTTC.

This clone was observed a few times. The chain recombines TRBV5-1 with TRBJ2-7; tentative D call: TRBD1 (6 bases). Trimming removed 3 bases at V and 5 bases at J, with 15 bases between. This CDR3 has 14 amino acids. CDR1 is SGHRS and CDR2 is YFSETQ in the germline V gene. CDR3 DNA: TGCGCCAGCAGCTCCCTCAGGGGTTCCCACGAGCAGTACTTC. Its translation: CASSSLRGSHEQYF.

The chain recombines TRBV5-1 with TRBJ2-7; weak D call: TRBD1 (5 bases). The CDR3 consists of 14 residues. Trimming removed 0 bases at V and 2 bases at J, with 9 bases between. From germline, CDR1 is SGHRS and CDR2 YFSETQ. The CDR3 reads CASSLVHRTYEQYF. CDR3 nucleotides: TGCGCCAGCAGCTTGGTCCACAGGACCTACGAGCAGTACTTC.

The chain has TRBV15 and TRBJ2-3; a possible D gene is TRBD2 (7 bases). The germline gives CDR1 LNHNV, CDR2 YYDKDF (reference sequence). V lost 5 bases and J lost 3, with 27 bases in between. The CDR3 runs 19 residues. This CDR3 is CATSRGGGLGRVRTDTQYF. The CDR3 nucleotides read TGTGCCACCAGCCGAGGGGGGGGACTGGGCAGGGTGCGGACAGATACGCAGTATTTT.

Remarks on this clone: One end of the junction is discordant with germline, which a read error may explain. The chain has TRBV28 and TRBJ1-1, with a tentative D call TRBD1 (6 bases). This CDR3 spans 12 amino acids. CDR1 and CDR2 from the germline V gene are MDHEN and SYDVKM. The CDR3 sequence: CASSRTGSLYSF. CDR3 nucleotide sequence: TGTGCCAGCAGTCGAACAGGGAGTCTTTACTCCTTT.

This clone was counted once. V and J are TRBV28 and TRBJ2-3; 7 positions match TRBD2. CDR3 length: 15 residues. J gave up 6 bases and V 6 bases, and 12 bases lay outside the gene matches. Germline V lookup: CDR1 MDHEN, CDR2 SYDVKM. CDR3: CASRFLGGEGDTQYF. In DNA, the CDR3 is TGTGCCAGCAGATTCCTAGGCGGGGAGGGGGATACGCAGTATTTT.

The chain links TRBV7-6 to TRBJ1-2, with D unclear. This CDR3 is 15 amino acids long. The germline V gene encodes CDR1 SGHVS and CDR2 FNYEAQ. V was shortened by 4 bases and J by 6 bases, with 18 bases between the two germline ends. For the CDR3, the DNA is TGTGCCAGCAGCTCCCGCGGGCGGGGTTCGGATGGCTACACCTTC. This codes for CASSSRGRGSDGYTF. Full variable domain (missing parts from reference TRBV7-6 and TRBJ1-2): GAGVSQSPRYKVTKRGQDVALRCDPISGHVSLYWYRQALGQGPEFLTYFNYEAQQDKSGLPNDRFSAERPEGSISTLTIQRTEQRDSAMYRCASSSRGRGSDGYTFGSGTRLTVV.

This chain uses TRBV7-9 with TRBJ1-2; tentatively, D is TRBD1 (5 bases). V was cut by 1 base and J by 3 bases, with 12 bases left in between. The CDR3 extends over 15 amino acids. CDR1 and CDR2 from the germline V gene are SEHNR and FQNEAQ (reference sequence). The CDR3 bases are TGTGCCAGCAGCTTAGGGTCGGGGGACTACTATGGCTACACCTTC. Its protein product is CASSLGSGDYYGYTF.

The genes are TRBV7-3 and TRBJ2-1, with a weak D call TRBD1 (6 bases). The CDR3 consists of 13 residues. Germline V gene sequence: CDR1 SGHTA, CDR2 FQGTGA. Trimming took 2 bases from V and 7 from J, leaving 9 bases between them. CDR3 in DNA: TGTGCCAGCAGCTTACTAGGGGGTAATGAGCAGTTCTTC. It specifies CASSLLGGNEQFF.

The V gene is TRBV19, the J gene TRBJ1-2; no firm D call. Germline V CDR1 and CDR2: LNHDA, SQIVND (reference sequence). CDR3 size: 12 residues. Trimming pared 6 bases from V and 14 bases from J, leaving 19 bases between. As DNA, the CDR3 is TGTGCCAGTAGCGGCGGTTCCTTGGCTAGGACCTTC. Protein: CASSGGSLARTF.